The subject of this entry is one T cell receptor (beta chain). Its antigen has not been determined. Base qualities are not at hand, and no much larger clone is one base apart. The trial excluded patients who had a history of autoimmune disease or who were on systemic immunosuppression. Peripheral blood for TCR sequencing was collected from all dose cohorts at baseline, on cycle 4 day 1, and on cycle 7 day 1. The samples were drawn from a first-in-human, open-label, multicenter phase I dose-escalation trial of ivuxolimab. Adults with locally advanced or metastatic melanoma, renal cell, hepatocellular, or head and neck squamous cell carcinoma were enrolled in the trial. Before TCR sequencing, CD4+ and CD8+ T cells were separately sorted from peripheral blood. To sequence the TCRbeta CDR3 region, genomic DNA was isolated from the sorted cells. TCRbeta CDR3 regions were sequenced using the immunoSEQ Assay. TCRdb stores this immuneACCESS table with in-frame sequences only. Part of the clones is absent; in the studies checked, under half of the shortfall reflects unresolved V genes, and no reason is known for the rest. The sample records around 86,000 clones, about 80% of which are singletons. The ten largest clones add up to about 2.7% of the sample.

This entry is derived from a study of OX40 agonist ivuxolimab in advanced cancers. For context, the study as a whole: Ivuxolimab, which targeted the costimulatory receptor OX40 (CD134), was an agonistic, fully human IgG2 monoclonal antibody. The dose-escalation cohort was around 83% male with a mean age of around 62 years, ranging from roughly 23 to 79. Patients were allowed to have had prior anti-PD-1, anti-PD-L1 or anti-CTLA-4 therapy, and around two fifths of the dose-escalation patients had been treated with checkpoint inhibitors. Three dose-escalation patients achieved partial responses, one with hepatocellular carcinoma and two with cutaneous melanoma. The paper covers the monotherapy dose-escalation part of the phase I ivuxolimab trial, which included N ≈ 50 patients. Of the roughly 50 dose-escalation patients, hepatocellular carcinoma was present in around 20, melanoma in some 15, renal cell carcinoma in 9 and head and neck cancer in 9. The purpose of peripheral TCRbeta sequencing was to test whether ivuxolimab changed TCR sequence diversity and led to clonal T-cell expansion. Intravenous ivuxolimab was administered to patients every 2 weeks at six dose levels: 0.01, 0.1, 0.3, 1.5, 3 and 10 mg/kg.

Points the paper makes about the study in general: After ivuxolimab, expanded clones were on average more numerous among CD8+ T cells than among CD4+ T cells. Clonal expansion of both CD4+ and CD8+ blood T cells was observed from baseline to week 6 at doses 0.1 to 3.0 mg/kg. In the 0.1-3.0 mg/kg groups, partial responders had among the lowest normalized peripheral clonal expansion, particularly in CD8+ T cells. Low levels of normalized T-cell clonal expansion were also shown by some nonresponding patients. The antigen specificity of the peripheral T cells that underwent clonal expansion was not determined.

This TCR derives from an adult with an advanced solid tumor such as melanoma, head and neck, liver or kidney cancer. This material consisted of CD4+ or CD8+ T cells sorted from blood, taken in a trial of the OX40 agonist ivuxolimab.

The nucleotide sequence reads as follows: TGTGCCAGCAGCCTTACCGGGACAGGGTCCATAAGTCCATCCTCCTACAATGAGCAGTTCTTC. Its translation reads: CASSLTGTGSISPSSYNEQFF. This sequence uses TRBV9 and TRBJ2-1, and TRBD1 aligns with 9 junction nucleotides. Trimming leaves V shorter by 4 bases and J shorter by 0 bases, with the junction holding 20 bases beyond the gene matches. The CDR3 runs 21 amino acids, cysteine and phenylalanine included. The DNA shown is the 63-base CDR3, in frame from base 1. Taken from the germline V gene, the CDR1 and CDR2 loops are SGDLS and YYNGEE. When the CDR3 is completed using the reference TRBV9 and TRBJ2-1 genes on either side, the full variable domain is DSGVTQTPKHLITATGQRVTLRCSPRSGDLSVYWYQQSLDQGLQFLIQYYNGEERAKGNILERFSAQQFPDLHSELNLSSLELGDSALYFCASSLTGTGSISPSSYNEQFFGPGTRLTVL.